This T cell receptor (beta chain) was captured by sequencing in a study of CD8 T cells in ankylosing spondylitis. Study outcomes and limitations: A CD8+ phenotype characterized the disease-linked clones, which were relatively rare in peripheral blood. Researchers reportedly found disease-linked clones significantly enriched in matched ankylosing spondylitis synovial fluid.

Germline CDR1 SGDLS, CDR2 YYNGEE. The CDR3 has 16 residues. The V end lost 4 bases, the J end lost 0 bases, and 13 bases lay between the germline ends. One entry per CDR3 protein, called by TCRdb with MiXCR from the 5' RACE reads. The repertoire holds 200,000 to 250,000 distinct CDR3 sequences, approximately 24% seen once, with 5% to 7.5% in the top ten. At least ten counts were recorded for this clonotype. The antigen is unknown. The sequenced sample was blood, either unsorted or a sorted T cell fraction (not recorded which). The receptor's source is a male donor with ankylosing spondylitis or in good health (not recorded which). The genes are TRBV9 and TRBJ2-2; the D gene is possibly TRBD1 (7 bases). CDR3 in DNA: TGTGCCAGCAGCCCCAGGGGGGCGGCGAACACCGGGGAGCTGTTTTTT. Its protein is CASSPRGAANTGELFF.